These T cell receptor beta chains were read from a single sample in a study of blood T cell repertoires in COVID-19. TCRdb's copy holds only in-frame clones and misses some; the assay was immunoSEQ multiplex PCR. The sample carries roughly 280,000 clones, approximately 91% recorded once. Sequenced input: peripheral blood. These receptor sequences come from a woman in her twenties or thirties with COVID-19, enrolled during active disease. Each CDR3 is given with its conserved first and last residue. A D gene is named only where the DNA matches it firmly. Size is stated for part of the rows, as once, few or many counts, or as a class when the clone is expanded.

abundance: NA; d_gene: TRBD2; j_gene: TRBJ2-2; v_gene: TRBV5-8; CDR3aa: CASSWGLAGVHNTGELFF; CDR3nt: TGTGCCAGCAGCTGGGGACTAGCGGGAGTTCACAACACCGGGGAGCTGTTTTTT
abundance: NA; d_gene: TRBD1; j_gene: TRBJ1-6; v_gene: TRBV30; CDR3aa: CAWYDREGAPLHF; CDR3nt: TGTGCCTGGTATGACAGGGAAGGAGCACCCCTCCACTTT
abundance: NA; d_gene: TRBD2; j_gene: TRBJ2-5; v_gene: TRBV18; CDR3aa: CASSPLAGGPMETQYF; CDR3nt: TGTGCCAGCTCACCCCTAGCGGGAGGGCCGATGGAGACCCAGTACTTC
abundance: once; d_gene: TRBD2; j_gene: TRBJ2-3; v_gene: TRBV10-3; CDR3aa: CAISGTGELAGEVTDTQYF; CDR3nt: TGTGCCATCAGTGGGACAGGGGAACTAGCGGGAGAGGTAACAGATACGCAGTATTTT
abundance: few; d_gene: TRBD2; j_gene: TRBJ2-1; v_gene: TRBV27; CDR3aa: CASSSPTSGRISGPIYEQFF; CDR3nt: TGTGCCAGCAGTTCCCCGACTAGCGGGAGGATTTCGGGTCCGATCTATGAGCAGTTCTTC
abundance: once; d_gene: TRBD2; j_gene: TRBJ2-7; v_gene: TRBV5-4; CDR3aa: CASSLGLAESYEQYF; CDR3nt: TGTGCCAGCAGCTTGGGACTAGCGGAGTCCTACGAGCAGTACTTC
abundance: NA; d_gene: NA; j_gene: TRBJ2-2; v_gene: TRBV11-3; CDR3aa: CASSSSNTGELFF; CDR3nt: TGTGCCAGCAGCTCTTCGAACACCGGGGAGCTGTTTTTT
abundance: once; d_gene: NA; j_gene: TRBJ1-2; v_gene: TRBV28; CDR3aa: CASSLTGNNNGYTF; CDR3nt: TGTGCCAGCAGTTTGACCGGGAACAATAACGGCTACACCTTC
abundance: NA; d_gene: TRBD1; j_gene: TRBJ1-6; v_gene: TRBV6-1; CDR3aa: CASSEFGQGDDSPLHF; CDR3nt: TGTGCCAGCAGTGAATTCGGGCAGGGGGATGATTCACCCCTCCACTTT
abundance: NA; d_gene: NA; j_gene: TRBJ2-7; v_gene: TRBV7-9; CDR3aa: CASSPWTESSYEQYF; CDR3nt: TGTGCCAGCAGCCCATGGACAGAGTCCTCCTACGAGCAGTACTTC
abundance: NA; d_gene: TRBD2; j_gene: TRBJ2-2; v_gene: TRBV11-2; CDR3aa: CASSESGVNTGELFF; CDR3nt: TGTGCCAGCAGCGAAAGCGGGGTGAACACCGGGGAGCTGTTTTTT
abundance: few; d_gene: TRBD2; j_gene: TRBJ2-1; v_gene: TRBV29-1; CDR3aa: CSVELAGGEQFF; CDR3nt: TGCAGCGTTGAGTTAGCGGGAGGTGAGCAGTTCTTC
abundance: NA; d_gene: NA; j_gene: TRBJ2-7; v_gene: TRBV13; CDR3aa: CASSSPGRAYEQYF; CDR3nt: TGTGCCAGCAGCTCCCCGGGCAGGGCTTACGAGCAGTACTTC
abundance: NA; d_gene: TRBD2; j_gene: TRBJ2-1; v_gene: TRBV28; CDR3aa: CASSLSTGLAGGRYNEQFF; CDR3nt: TGTGCCAGCAGTCTCTCAACAGGACTAGCGGGAGGCCGTTACAATGAGCAGTTCTTC
abundance: NA; d_gene: TRBD2; j_gene: TRBJ2-7; v_gene: TRBV5-1; CDR3aa: CASRVRTSGYEQYF; CDR3nt: TGCGCCAGCAGGGTGAGGACTAGCGGCTACGAGCAGTACTTC
abundance: NA; d_gene: NA; j_gene: TRBJ2-5; v_gene: TRBV7-8; CDR3aa: CASSPPGTGTPETQYF; CDR3nt: TGTGCCAGCAGCCCTCCCGGAACGGGAACCCCAGAGACCCAGTACTTC
abundance: NA; d_gene: NA; j_gene: TRBJ1-5; v_gene: TRBV18; CDR3aa: CASSLNRDFNQPQHF; CDR3nt: TGTGCCAGCTCACTAAACCGGGACTTTAATCAGCCCCAGCATTTT
abundance: NA; d_gene: TRBD2; j_gene: TRBJ2-7; v_gene: TRBV5-1; CDR3aa: CASSIAGAHEQYF; CDR3nt: TGCGCCAGCAGTATAGCGGGAGCTCACGAGCAGTACTTC
abundance: NA; d_gene: TRBD2; j_gene: TRBJ2-7; v_gene: TRBV19; CDR3aa: CASSTLTSGPAYEQYF; CDR3nt: TGTGCCAGTAGTACCCTGACTAGCGGGCCTGCCTACGAGCAGTACTTC
abundance: NA; d_gene: NA; j_gene: TRBJ2-3; v_gene: TRBV6-5; CDR3aa: CASSRGSGPTDTQYF; CDR3nt: TGTGCCAGCAGCCGTGGGAGCGGACCCACAGATACGCAGTATTTT
abundance: few; d_gene: NA; j_gene: TRBJ2-7; v_gene: TRBV13; CDR3aa: CASSYLRQSSYEQYF; CDR3nt: TGTGCCAGCAGCTATCTCCGACAGAGCTCCTACGAGCAGTACTTC
abundance: NA; d_gene: TRBD1; j_gene: TRBJ1-2; v_gene: TRBV4-1; CDR3aa: CASSQIGDSIAFNYGYTF; CDR3nt: TGCGCCAGCAGCCAAATTGGGGACAGTATCGCTTTTAACTATGGCTACACCTTC
abundance: NA; d_gene: NA; j_gene: TRBJ2-2; v_gene: TRBV25-1; CDR3aa: CASSEFRSSGELFF; CDR3nt: TGTGCCAGCAGTGAATTCCGGTCTTCCGGGGAGCTGTTTTTT
abundance: NA; d_gene: TRBD2; j_gene: TRBJ2-7; v_gene: TRBV29-1; CDR3aa: CSVDPGGNSYEQYF; CDR3nt: TGCAGCGTTGACCCCGGGGGGAACTCCTACGAGCAGTACTTC
abundance: NA; d_gene: NA; j_gene: TRBJ2-7; v_gene: TRBV30; CDR3aa: CAWSFLGQTYEQYF; CDR3nt: TGTGCCTGGAGTTTCCTAGGACAGACCTACGAGCAGTACTTC
abundance: NA; d_gene: TRBD2; j_gene: TRBJ2-7; v_gene: TRBV15; CDR3aa: CATSPAPSTSGAYEQYF; CDR3nt: TGTGCCACCAGCCCCGCCCCGTCGACTAGCGGGGCCTACGAGCAGTACTTC
abundance: once; d_gene: TRBD1; j_gene: TRBJ2-3; v_gene: TRBV19; CDR3aa: CASSLFRGQEENTQYF; CDR3nt: TGTGCCAGTAGCCTGTTCAGGGGACAGGAGGAAAATACGCAGTATTTT
abundance: NA; d_gene: NA; j_gene: TRBJ1-1; v_gene: TRBV6-5; CDR3aa: CASSYPNRVTAFF; CDR3nt: TGTGCCAGCAGTTACCCAAACAGGGTGACGGCTTTCTTT
abundance: NA; d_gene: NA; j_gene: TRBJ1-5; v_gene: TRBV6-2/TRBV6-3; CDR3aa: CASSDPGVNQPQHF; CDR3nt: TGTGCCAGCAGCGACCCCGGGGTCAATCAGCCCCAGCATTTT
abundance: NA; d_gene: NA; j_gene: TRBJ1-2; v_gene: TRBV5-6; CDR3aa: CASSSQPGGNRYGYTF; CDR3nt: TGTGCCAGCAGCTCCCAGCCCGGCGGCAACCGCTATGGCTACACCTTC
abundance: once; d_gene: TRBD2; j_gene: TRBJ2-1; v_gene: TRBV5-1; CDR3aa: CASRLRAGGRVNEQFF; CDR3nt: TGCGCCAGCAGGCTTAGAGCGGGAGGGCGGGTCAATGAGCAGTTCTTC